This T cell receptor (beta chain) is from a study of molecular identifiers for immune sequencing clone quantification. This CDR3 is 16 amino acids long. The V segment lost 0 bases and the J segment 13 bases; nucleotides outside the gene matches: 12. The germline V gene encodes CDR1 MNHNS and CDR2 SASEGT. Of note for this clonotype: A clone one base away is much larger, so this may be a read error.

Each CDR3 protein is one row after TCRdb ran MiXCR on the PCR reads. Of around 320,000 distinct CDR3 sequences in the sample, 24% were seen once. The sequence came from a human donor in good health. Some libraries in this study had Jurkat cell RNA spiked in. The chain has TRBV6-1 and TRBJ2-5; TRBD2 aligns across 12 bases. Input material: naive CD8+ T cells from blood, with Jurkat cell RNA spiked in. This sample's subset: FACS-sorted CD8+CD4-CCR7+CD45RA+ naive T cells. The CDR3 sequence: CASSEAFGLAGRILYF. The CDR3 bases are TGTGCCAGCAGTGAAGCTTTCGGACTAGCGGGGAGAATCCTGTACTTC.